Shown below are 21 T cell receptor delta chains from a single sample sequenced in a study of gamma-delta chains in newborns, infants, children. TCRdb reanalysed the reads via CATT. The data hold around 4,500 delta-chain clones, with around 5% observed a single time. Source material: blood. Every receptor here comes from a child who was a newborn, infant or young child, either healthy, febrile or measles-vaccinated (not recorded which).

This clone occurred once. A much larger clone differs by one base, so this may be a read error. With the J gene uncalled, the V gene is TRDV2; the DNA was not compared with TRDD3, the D call given in the table. Germline values: CDR1 GEAIGNYY, CDR2 EKD. This CDR3 has 20 residues. This chain's CDR3 is CACDTAWGIRSSWDTRQMFF. The CDR3 nucleotides are TGTGCCTGTGACACCGCTTGGGGGATACGAAGCTCCTGGGACACCCGACAAATGTTTTTC.

The V gene is TRDV2, the J gene TRDJ3, with TRDD3 matching 11 bases. From germline, CDR1 is GEAIGNYY and CDR2 EKD. The CDR3 loop spans 19 amino acids. J gave up 4 bases and V 1 base, and 8 bases lay outside the gene matches. CDR3 in DNA: TGTGCCTGTGACACTCTGGGGGATACATCCTCTTGGGACACCCGACAGATGTTTTTC. Its translation is CACDTLGDTSSWDTRQMFF.

In its sample, this clone is medium-sized (0.01 to 0.1%). V is TRDV2 and J is TRDJ1, with TRDD3 identical over 7 bases. This CDR3 comprises 14 residues. V gave up 2 bases and J gave up 0 bases; unmatched junction bases: 2. Looked up from germline, CDR1 is GEAIGNYY and CDR2 is EKD. The CDR3 sequence: CACDNLGDTDKLIF. CDR3 coding DNA: TGTGCCTGTGACAACCTGGGGGACACCGATAAACTCATCTTT.

This clone was seen only a few times. Germline is not matched at one junction end, which may reflect a read error. The rearrangement uses TRDV2 and TRDJ3; 11 positions agree with TRDD3. The CDR3 spans 18 residues. Per germline, CDR1 GEAIGNYY and CDR2 EKD. The CDR3 bases are TGTGCCTGCGACACCGTGGGGGATACGTCCTGGGACACCCGACAGATGTTTTTC. It yields the protein CACDTVGDTSWDTRQMFF.

By proportion, this clone is large. The same CDR3 is also encoded by other DNA sequences in this sample. This chain connects TRDV2 to TRDJ3; TRDD3 matches 9 bases. The length of the CDR3 is 18 residues. Germline V gene sequence: CDR1 GEAIGNYY, CDR2 EKD. V shed 1 base and J 0 bases; nucleotides not matched to a gene: 3. CDR3 loop: CACDTYWGSSWDTRQMFF. In DNA form, the CDR3 reads TGTGCCTGTGACACGTACTGGGGGAGCTCCTGGGACACCCGACAGATGTTTTTC.

The gene calls are TRDV1 and TRDJ1; the match to TRDD3 covers 7 bases. Germline assignment: CDR1 TSWWSYY and CDR2 QGS. V was clipped by 1 base and J by 10 bases; unmatched bases: 15. The length of the CDR3 is 16 residues. CDR3 in amino acids: CALGERIGGMKGRLIF. The CDR3 DNA reads TGTGCTCTTGGGGAACGTATAGGGGGGATGAAAGGGAGACTCATCTTT.

V and J are TRDV1 and TRDJ1, with D hard to call. Germline CDR1 and CDR2: TSWWSYY and QGS. This CDR3 contains 16 residues. V lost 1 base to trimming and J lost 7 bases, with 19 bases between them. CDR3 coding DNA: TGTGCTCTTGGGGAACCCCCTTACAGGAGGAAAGGTAAACTCATCTTT. This encodes CALGEPPYRRKGKLIF.

This chain joins TRAV29/DV5 and TRDJ2, with 9 bases matching TRDD3. Per the germline V gene, CDR1 is NSMFDY and CDR2 is ISSIKDK. The CDR3 sequence is 16 residues long. V lost 3 bases, J lost 6 bases, and 12 bases stayed unmatched. The CDR3 reads CAATNLGIRRPAQLFF. CDR3 bases: TGTGCAGCAACCAACTTGGGGATACGAAGGCCAGCACAACTCTTCTTT.

V usage is TRAV29/DV5 and J usage is TRDJ1; D gene ambiguous. Here the J gene was assigned by germline matching of the DNA, as TCRdb has none. The length of the CDR3 is 18 residues. CDR1 NSMFDY and CDR2 ISSIKDK come from the germline V gene. V lost 3 bases, J lost 1 base, and 25 bases lay in between. CDR3 DNA sequence: TGTGCAGCAAAGTGTTCAGCGGGAGCCCCGAGGAGCACCGATAAACTCATCTTT. As protein: CAAKCSAGAPRSTDKLIF.

Points on this clone: The same CDR3 can be traced to other DNA sequences in this sample. This chain links TRDV1 with TRDJ1, with D possibly TRDD3 on 6 matching bases. Deletions cut 2 bases from V and 7 bases from J, with 17 bases between. The length of the CDR3 is 15 residues. CDR1 TSWWSYY and CDR2 QGS come from the germline V gene. The CDR3 sequence: CALGEVPGAGSKLIF. The CDR3 DNA reads as TGTGCTCTTGGGGAAGTTCCTGGGGCTGGGAGTAAACTCATCTTT.

Only a few counts were recorded for this clone. This sequence joins TRDV2 and TRDJ3, with D possibly being TRDD3 (5 bases). CDR1 and CDR2 from the germline V gene are GEAIGNYY and EKD. V was pared by 0 bases and J by 1 base, with 9 bases between. The CDR3 length is 17 residues. The CDR3: CACDTVMGSWDTRQMFF. The CDR3 DNA reads as TGTGCCTGTGACACCGTGATGGGGTCCTGGGACACCCGACAGATGTTTTTC.

This clone was recorded a few times. The chain is built from TRDV1 and TRDJ2; a possible D gene is TRDD2 (6 bases). This CDR3 has 20 residues. Trimming took off 4 bases at V and 3 bases at J, with 27 bases between the two ends. The germline V gene has CDR1 TSWWSYY and CDR2 QGS. CDR3 residues: CALGAFSSSSRRGMTAQLFF. The CDR3 DNA reads as TGTGCTCTTGGGGCTTTCTCCTCTTCCTCCCGGCGGGGTATGACAGCACAACTCTTCTTT.

This clone appeared a few times. Germline and junction disagree at one end, which may indicate a read error. J is TRDJ3 and V is TRDV2, with D maybe TRDD3 (6 bases). Germline CDR1 reads GEAIGNYY; CDR2 reads EKD. The CDR3 has 19 amino acids. CDR3 loop: CACATGGTGRSWDTRQMFF. For the CDR3, the DNA is TGTGCCTGTGCCACCGGGGGGACCGGGCGCTCCTGGGACACCCGACAGATGTTTTTC.

V usage is TRDV1 and J usage is TRDJ1, with 8 bases lining up with TRDD3. CDR1 is TSWWSYY and CDR2 is QGS in the germline V gene. The CDR3 runs 19 residues. With 4 bases clipped from V and 1 base from J, the junction kept 17 bases outside the gene matches. The CDR3 loop is CALGATPFGHGIRTDKLIF. The CDR3 DNA reads TGTGCTCTTGGGGCAACCCCCTTCGGTCATGGGATACGCACCGATAAACTCATCTTT.

This clone showed up just a few times. The V and J genes are TRDV2 and TRDJ2, with D maybe TRDD3 (6 bases). The CDR3 consists of 16 residues. Germline V gene data show CDR1 as GEAIGNYY and CDR2 as EKD. Between the trimmed V and J ends, which lost 0 bases and 5 bases, there was a span of 15 bases. CDR3 nucleotides: TGTGCCTGTGACACCGTGGAGTACTGGGCCACAGCACAACTCTTCTTT. Protein sequence: CACDTVEYWATAQLFF.

This clone was counted only a few times. The chain combines TRDV1 with TRDJ2; perhaps D is TRDD2 or TRDD3 (8 bases each). Trimming removed 2 bases from V and 0 bases from J, with 40 bases in between. The length of the CDR3 is 26 residues. Germline V gene sequence: CDR1 TSWWSYY, CDR2 QGS. The CDR3 DNA is TGTGCTCTTGGGGAATTACGGTCTTCCTACGAAGAAGGGCCGTACTGGGGGTCCTCTTTGACAGCACAACTCTTCTTT. This translates into CALGELRSSYEEGPYWGSSLTAQLFF.

No V gene call was produced; the J gene was TRDJ2; no DNA check was done on the table's D call, TRDD3. This CDR3 is built from 14 residues. The CDR3 protein is CATVGGYLTSPLFF. The CDR3 nucleotides are TGTGCCACCGTTGGGGGCTACTTGACATCCCCACTCTTCTTT.

Judged by abundance, this clone is medium-sized. The J gene is TRDJ2, the V gene TRDV2; 13 bases map to TRDD3. The trim removed 3 bases at V and 9 bases at J, leaving 6 bases unmatched. This CDR3 contains 15 residues. Germline CDR1 GEAIGNYY, CDR2 EKD. The CDR3: CACDPLLGDTTQLFF. The DNA for the CDR3 is TGTGCCTGTGACCCTTTACTGGGGGATACGACACAACTCTTCTTT.

CDR3: CACDPATGGYGSSWDTRQMFF. For the CDR3, the DNA is TGTGCCTGTGACCCCGCTACTGGGGGATACGGGAGCTCCTGGGACACCCGACAGATGTTTTTC. The chain is built from TRDV2 and TRDJ3, with TRDD3 matching 13 bases. TCRdb records no J gene; here it was assigned by comparing the DNA to germline. Germline CDR1 reads GEAIGNYY; CDR2 reads EKD. Trimming cost V 3 bases and J 0 bases; bases outside gene matches: 10. This CDR3 region has 21 residues.

The V call is TRDV1, the J call TRDJ3; D might be TRDD3 (5 bases). V lost 2 bases, J lost 0 bases, and 17 bases lay in between. CDR1 and CDR2 (germline): TSWWSYY, QGS. This CDR3 comprises 20 residues. The CDR3: CALGEGIYAPDSWDTRQMFF. Here the CDR3 DNA reads TGTGCTCTTGGGGAAGGTATATACGCCCCGGACTCCTGGGACACCCGACAGATGTTTTTC.

The chain has TRDV2 and TRDJ1; TRDD3 might be the D (6 bases). Trimming removed 5 bases from V and 0 bases from J, with 9 bases in between. This CDR3 has 13 amino acids. The germline CDR1 and CDR2 sequences are GEAIGNYY and EKD. CDR3 DNA: TGTGCCTGTGGGGGATCATACACCGATAAACTCATCTTT. Its protein is CACGGSYTDKLIF.